These T cell receptor beta chains were read from a single sample in a study of blood T cell repertoires in COVID-19. Only in-frame clones appear in the TCRdb table, and some are missing; sequencing was by immunoSEQ multiplex PCR. Counted here are approximately 500,000 clones, 70% to 90% occurring once; the ten biggest clones make up approximately 3.4%. The sequenced material came from peripheral blood. These receptors all come from a human donor in a cohort sampled during active COVID-19. CDR3s include the opening cysteine and the closing phenylalanine or tryptophan. D genes are given only for firm matches. Size tells how often a clone was seen (once, few, many) or the class of an expanded clone, and some rows leave it out.

d_gene: NA; j_gene: TRBJ1-3; abundance: NA; v_gene: TRBV7-8; CDR3aa: CASSLGGSRGGNTIYF; CDR3nt: TGTGCCAGCAGCTTAGGGGGTAGCCGGGGTGGAAACACCATATATTTT
d_gene: TRBD1; j_gene: TRBJ1-1; abundance: NA; v_gene: TRBV6-2/TRBV6-3; CDR3aa: CASSNRGRKTEAFF; CDR3nt: TGTGCCAGCAGCAACAGGGGGCGTAAAACTGAAGCTTTCTTT
d_gene: NA; j_gene: TRBJ1-1; abundance: NA; v_gene: TRBV28; CDR3aa: CASRGIQGKLASTEAFF; CDR3nt: TGTGCCAGCAGGGGAATACAGGGTAAGTTGGCGAGCACTGAAGCTTTCTTT
d_gene: TRBD1; j_gene: TRBJ2-1; abundance: NA; v_gene: TRBV27; CDR3aa: CASSSPTRQGARKNEQFF; CDR3nt: TGTGCCAGCAGTTCGCCAACTCGACAGGGGGCGCGTAAAAATGAGCAGTTCTTC
d_gene: NA; j_gene: TRBJ1-2; abundance: NA; v_gene: TRBV30; CDR3aa: CAWSFPGTSHGYTF; CDR3nt: TGTGCCTGGAGTTTCCCCGGGACTAGCCATGGCTACACCTTC
d_gene: NA; j_gene: TRBJ1-1; abundance: NA; v_gene: TRBV5-1; CDR3aa: CASSLQGYTEAFF; CDR3nt: TGCGCCAGCAGCTTACAGGGTTACACTGAAGCTTTCTTT
d_gene: TRBD2; j_gene: TRBJ2-7; abundance: NA; v_gene: TRBV18; CDR3aa: CASSPSGGTYEQYF; CDR3nt: TGTGCCAGCTCACCTAGCGGGGGGACCTACGAGCAGTACTTC
d_gene: NA; j_gene: TRBJ2-7; abundance: NA; v_gene: TRBV19; CDR3aa: CASSPGDRALYEQYF; CDR3nt: TGTGCCAGTAGCCCGGGGGACAGAGCCCTTTACGAGCAGTACTTC
d_gene: TRBD1; j_gene: TRBJ1-2; abundance: NA; v_gene: TRBV5-1; CDR3aa: CASSGEGGTGSIYGYTF; CDR3nt: TGCGCCAGCAGCGGTGAAGGCGGGACAGGGTCGATATATGGCTACACCTTC
d_gene: TRBD1; j_gene: TRBJ1-5; abundance: NA; v_gene: TRBV7-3; CDR3aa: CASSLTTGYSNQPQHF; CDR3nt: TGTGCCAGCAGCTTAACGACAGGGTATAGCAATCAGCCCCAGCATTTT
d_gene: NA; j_gene: TRBJ2-5; abundance: NA; v_gene: TRBV5-4; CDR3aa: CASSLGQKETQYF; CDR3nt: TGTGCCAGCAGCTTGGGGCAGAAAGAGACCCAGTACTTC
d_gene: NA; j_gene: TRBJ2-3; abundance: NA; v_gene: TRBV5-6; CDR3aa: CASSLGLGADTQYF; CDR3nt: TGTGCCAGCAGCTTGGGTCTAGGAGCAGATACGCAGTATTTT
d_gene: NA; j_gene: TRBJ2-3; abundance: NA; v_gene: TRBV7-8; CDR3aa: CASSTSSASDTQYF; CDR3nt: TGTGCCAGCAGCACCTCTAGCGCCTCAGATACGCAGTATTTT
d_gene: TRBD2; j_gene: TRBJ2-7; abundance: NA; v_gene: TRBV7-2; CDR3aa: CASSPDAGLAGVRREQYF; CDR3nt: TGTGCCAGCAGCCCCGATGCTGGACTAGCGGGAGTAAGGCGCGAGCAGTACTTC
d_gene: NA; j_gene: TRBJ1-6; abundance: NA; v_gene: TRBV11-2; CDR3aa: CASSLGQNYNSPLHF; CDR3nt: TGTGCCAGCAGCTTAGGCCAGAACTATAATTCACCCCTCCACTTT
d_gene: NA; j_gene: TRBJ1-3; abundance: once; v_gene: TRBV9; CDR3aa: CASSVAGILTGNTIYF; CDR3nt: TGTGCCAGCAGCGTAGCAGGGATTCTGACCGGAAACACCATATATTTT
d_gene: NA; j_gene: TRBJ1-2; abundance: NA; v_gene: TRBV27; CDR3aa: CASSAWSGRGNYGYTF; CDR3nt: TGTGCCAGCAGCGCTTGGTCCGGCAGGGGAAACTATGGCTACACCTTC
d_gene: TRBD2; j_gene: TRBJ2-3; abundance: NA; v_gene: TRBV9; CDR3aa: CASSVPTSGSTDTQYF; CDR3nt: TGTGCCAGCAGCGTACCTACTAGCGGGAGCACAGATACGCAGTATTTT
d_gene: NA; j_gene: TRBJ2-1; abundance: NA; v_gene: TRBV29-1; CDR3aa: CSVEPRVTYNEQFF; CDR3nt: TGCAGCGTTGAGCCCCGGGTAACCTACAATGAGCAGTTCTTC
d_gene: TRBD1; j_gene: TRBJ1-4; abundance: once; v_gene: TRBV30; CDR3aa: CAWREQGASEKLFF; CDR3nt: TGTGCCTGGAGGGAACAGGGGGCGAGTGAAAAACTGTTTTTT
d_gene: TRBD1; j_gene: TRBJ2-3; abundance: NA; v_gene: TRBV7-3; CDR3aa: CASSPFPRDRGQGADTQYF; CDR3nt: TGTGCCAGCAGCCCTTTTCCCCGGGACAGGGGGCAAGGGGCAGATACGCAGTATTTT
d_gene: NA; j_gene: TRBJ1-2; abundance: NA; v_gene: TRBV30; CDR3aa: CAWSLTGRAGNYGYTF; CDR3nt: TGTGCCTGGAGTCTGACAGGCCGGGCCGGGAACTATGGCTACACCTTC
d_gene: NA; j_gene: TRBJ1-5; abundance: once; v_gene: TRBV10-3; CDR3aa: CAISPSGGNQPQHF; CDR3nt: TGTGCCATCAGCCCATCGGGGGGCAATCAGCCCCAGCATTTT
d_gene: TRBD1; j_gene: TRBJ2-7; abundance: NA; v_gene: TRBV18; CDR3aa: CASSATGDNYEQYF; CDR3nt: TGTGCCAGCTCTGCGACAGGGGACAACTACGAGCAGTACTTC
d_gene: TRBD1; j_gene: TRBJ1-2; abundance: NA; v_gene: TRBV30; CDR3aa: CAWAQGDRVDGYTF; CDR3nt: TGTGCCTGGGCGCAGGGGGACAGGGTCGACGGCTACACCTTC
d_gene: NA; j_gene: TRBJ2-1; abundance: NA; v_gene: TRBV27; CDR3aa: CASRFAPSRVYNEQFF; CDR3nt: TGTGCCAGCAGGTTCGCTCCGAGCAGGGTATACAATGAGCAGTTCTTC